This T cell receptor beta chain was retrieved from a study of blood T cell repertoires in COVID-19. The authors' processing: Amplifying reference gene primers gave estimates of nucleated cell counts. TCRdb keeps only in-frame clones here, not all; method: immunoSEQ multiplex PCR. V, J and clone size reflect that table, while D and trimming were determined from the DNA. The sample carries 120,000 or so clones, 65% to 80% recorded once. The germline gives CDR1 SQVTM, CDR2 ANQGSEA. Unmatched junction bases numbered 8, after V lost 4 bases and J lost 6 bases. The CDR3 covers 13 residues. Sequencing was carried out using peripheral blood. V and J are TRBV29-1 and TRBJ2-7; 8 bases are a match to TRBD1. The source of this sequence is a man aged 70 or older with acute or convalescent COVID-19. The CDR3 protein is CSVAPDRVSEQYF. The CDR3 region has the DNA TGCAGCGTTGCGCCGGACAGGGTATCCGAGCAGTACTTC.